Listed below are T cell receptor beta chains from one sample, sequenced in a study of blood T cell repertoires in COVID-19. Libraries were prepared by immunoSEQ multiplex PCR; TCRdb keeps only in-frame clonotypes and omits some of them. The sample yields 450,000 or so clones, roughly 89% seen once. Sequencing used peripheral blood. Receptors were obtained from a man aged 18 to 30 with COVID-19, enrolled during active disease. CDR3s include the opening cysteine and the closing phenylalanine or tryptophan. The D gene is left open where the match is weak. Not every row has a clone size; where given, it reads once, few, many or a size class.

-,TRBJ1-6,-,TRBV2,TGTGCCAGCTATGAACTTACAGGAGAATCACCCCTCCACTTT,CASYELTGESPLHF
once,TRBJ1-2,TRBD1,TRBV6-5,TGTGCCAGCAGCCAGGGGGAGGTGGACTATGGCTACACCTTC,CASSQGEVDYGYTF
-,TRBJ1-2,-,TRBV28,TGTGCCAGCAGGGACACTAACTATGGCTACACCTTC,CASRDTNYGYTF
-,TRBJ2-3,-,TRBV7-2,TGTGCCAGCAGCTTAGCGCTACAACTGCGGGATACGCAGTATTTT,CASSLALQLRDTQYF
once,TRBJ2-7,-,TRBV27,TGTGCCAGCAGTTTGGGGGGAGTAGGCGAGCAGTACTTC,CASSLGGVGEQYF
-,TRBJ2-3,-,TRBV27,TGTGCCAGCAACAAAATGGTATCCACGGGCCCGCGAGGGTCAGATACGCAGTATTTT,CASNKMVSTGPRGSDTQYF
-,TRBJ2-2,TRBD2,TRBV29-1,TGCAGCGTTGGAGGGCTAGCGGGGGGATACACCGGGGAGCTGTTTTTT,CSVGGLAGGYTGELFF
-,TRBJ2-1,-,TRBV15,TGTGCCACCAGCAGAGGCCAGGGTGGGGCGGGGGAGCAGTTCTTC,CATSRGQGGAGEQFF
few,TRBJ2-3,TRBD1,TRBV30,TGTGCCTGGAGTGGGATCCGGGACAGGGGAAAAGATACGCAGTATTTT,CAWSGIRDRGKDTQYF
-,TRBJ2-7,-,TRBV1,TGCACCAGCAGCCAAGATCTGTTGTTGCTCGGCGAGCAGTACTTC,CTSSQDLLLLGEQYF
-,TRBJ1-3,-,TRBV6-6,TGTGCCAGCAGTCTAAAAGGACGGGGAGCGTCTGGAAACACCATATATTTT,CASSLKGRGASGNTIYF
-,TRBJ2-7,TRBD2,TRBV6-5,TGTGCCAGCAGTTACCTCGCGGGCGGGGGCTACGAGCAGTACTTC,CASSYLAGGGYEQYF
-,TRBJ2-5,TRBD1,TRBV9,TGTGCCAGCAGCGTAGCTACAGGGGACGAGACCCAGTACTTC,CASSVATGDETQYF
-,TRBJ1-1,-,TRBV3-1/TRBV3-2,TGTGCCAGCAACGTGGGGGGGAACACTGAAGCTTTCTTT,CASNVGGNTEAFF
-,TRBJ1-2,-,TRBV30,TGTGCCTGGAGCCTAGGTATTAACTATGGCTACACCTTC,CAWSLGINYGYTF
-,TRBJ2-2,-,TRBV5-1,TGCGCCAGCAGCTTGGCCTTGGTTAGCGTGGGCGGGGAGCTGTTTTTT,CASSLALVSVGGELFF